This TCR beta chain emerged from a study of blood T cell repertoires in COVID-19. Study background: PBMCs, B-cell-depleted T cells, or T cells provided the cDNA or gDNA that made up the material.

Original handling: Amplification of reference gene primers was used by the study to estimate nucleated cell counts. TCRdb's copy holds only in-frame clones and misses some; the assay was immunoSEQ multiplex PCR. That table supplies the V and J calls and clone size; D and trimming were determined from the DNA. This sample has about 130,000 clones, with around 75% found just once. During active infection, Seattle patients enrolled and were then monitored through disease. This CDR3 spans 14 amino acids. Germline V lookup: CDR1 KGHDR, CDR2 SFDVKD. Trimming stripped 0 bases from V and 3 bases from J, with 7 bases between.

This receptor was taken from a woman between 65 and 79 years old with COVID-19, enrolled during active disease. The sequencing input was peripheral blood. V gene TRBV24-1 combines with J gene TRBJ1-2; D not resolved. The CDR3 bases are TGTGCCACCAGTGATTTGAGGCAGGACTATGGCTACACCTTC. The encoded protein is CATSDLRQDYGYTF.